The TCR beta chain under discussion was sequenced for a study of blood T cell repertoires in COVID-19. About the research overall: Donors in the United States, Italy and Spain gave samples during acute or convalescent COVID-19.

Self-reported history from a screening survey and questionnaire set each donor's cohort. Each recovered donor of Cohort 3 presented with two negative PCRs, clearance, or symptom resolution. Germline loops: CDR1 SGHTA, CDR2 FQGNSA. Unmatched junction bases numbered 4, after V lost 6 bases and J lost 8 bases. The CDR3 consists of 13 residues. The method was immunoSEQ multiplex PCR; TCRdb's version includes in-frame clones alone and lacks a portion of them. Of 310,000 or so clones listed, around nine tenths are singletons. Source material: PBMCs or T cells enriched from blood (not recorded which). The receptor comes from a woman in her 30s who had recovered from COVID-19. This chain uses TRBV7-2 with TRBJ1-6; 7 bases match TRBD1. CDR3 residues: CASRDRDYSPLHF. As DNA, the CDR3 is TGTGCCAGCAGAGACAGGGATTATTCACCCCTCCACTTT.